This T cell receptor beta chain originates from a study of CD8+ T cells in alopecia areata. Study results and caveats: As there was one nonresponder, how baseline CD8+ expansion relates to response remains uncertain.

About this clone: Its specificity is unknown.

Following extraction, RNA underwent reverse transcription to cDNA, which served as the sequencing template. Using immunoSEQ multiplex PCR, the repertoire was profiled, and TCRdb retains in-frame clones only, with some absent. The sample lists approximately 120,000 clones; 60% to 65% were seen once. The treatment denotes: oral pan-JAK inhibitor, 5-10 mg twice daily. The CDR3 covers 15 residues. V gave up 5 bases and J gave up 5 bases; unmatched junction bases: 9. Germline assignment: CDR1 SGHRS and CDR2 YFSETQ. The TCR comes from a human donor with alopecia areata. Sample: CD4+ T cells sorted from blood, taken at week 4, from a patient treated with tofacitinib. The rearrangement links TRBV5-1 to TRBJ2-1; TRBD1 aligns across 8 bases. The CDR3, as DNA: TGCGCCAGCAGTCGTCTGAGACAGGGGCACAATGAGCAGTTCTTC. Translating gives CASSRLRQGHNEQFF. The full variable domain, in which reference TRBV5-1 and TRBJ2-1 provide the parts outside the CDR3, is KAGVTQTPRYLIKTRGQQVTLSCSPISGHRSVSWYQQTPGQGLQFLFEYFSETQRNKGNFPGRFSGRQFSNSRSEMNVSTLELGDSALYLCASSRLRQGHNEQFFGPGTRLTVL.